The clone carrying this TCR beta chain was counted a few times. In germline, CDR1 is ENHRY, CDR2 SYGVKD. The trim removed 5 bases at V and 4 bases at J, leaving 5 bases unmatched. The CDR3 sequence is 14 residues long. The sample belongs to a study of blood T cell repertoires in COVID-19. As for the study in general: T cells, B-cell-depleted T cells, or PBMCs supplied cDNA or gDNA.

The repertoire was sequenced with immunoSEQ multiplex PCR; TCRdb's copy has only in-frame clones and lacks some. The sample records around 150,000 clones, about 85% being singletons. The chain couples TRBV10-3 to TRBJ1-2; the match to TRBD1 covers 9 bases. The sample was peripheral blood. This receptor was identified in a woman aged 55-69 years with COVID-19, enrolled during active disease. CDR3 bases: TGTGCCATCAGTCCACAGGGGGCGGGCTATGGCTACACCTTC. Amino acid sequence: CAISPQGAGYGYTF.